These T cell receptor beta chains were read from a single sample in a study of shared clonotypes between healthy human individuals. Sequencing used immunoSEQ multiplex PCR; TCRdb keeps in-frame clones, though not all of them. The sample shows hundreds of thousands of clones, less than 96% of them seen only once. What was sequenced was naive CD4+ T cells sorted from blood. Every receptor here comes from a woman between 25 and 40 years old in good health. CDR3s include the opening cysteine and the closing phenylalanine or tryptophan. Each record gives: CDR3 length, J gene, D gene, clone size, V gene, CDR3 DNA, CDR3 protein. The D gene is left open where the match is weak. Only part of the rows carry a size: once, few, many, or a class if the clone is expanded.

>14|TRBJ1-4|.|.|TRBV7-8
TGTGCCAGCAGCTTAAGCGTTCTTCTCGGAAAACTGTTTTTT
CASSLSVLLGKLFF
>14|TRBJ2-7|.|.|TRBV5-1
TGCGCCAGCAGCTTTGGGGACGGAACCTACGAGCAGTACTTC
CASSFGDGTYEQYF
>16|TRBJ2-7|TRBD1|once|TRBV5-1
TGCGCCAGCAGCGGCACCCTCCGGGACAGCTCCTACGAGCAGTACTTC
CASSGTLRDSSYEQYF
>17|TRBJ2-5|.|.|TRBV7-7
TGTGCCAGCAGCTTATACTCCGGCCTACCGTACCAAGAGACCCAGTACTTC
CASSLYSGLPYQETQYF
>17|TRBJ2-5|TRBD2|.|TRBV11-2
TGTGCCAGCAGCTCCACCCTGGGACTAGCGGGAGAAGAGACCCAGTACTTC
CASSSTLGLAGEETQYF
>15|TRBJ1-4|TRBD1|.|TRBV5-1
TGCGCCAGCAGCCCAGAGACAGGGGGTGGTGAAAAACTGTTTTTT
CASSPETGGGEKLFF
>15|TRBJ1-5|.|.|TRBV10-1
TGCGCCAGCAGTAAAGACGGCGATAGCAATCAGCCCCAGCATTTT
CASSKDGDSNQPQHF
>13|TRBJ2-3|TRBD1|.|TRBV2
TGTGCCAGCAGTCCGGGACAGACAGATACGCAGTATTTT
CASSPGQTDTQYF
>13|TRBJ1-2|.|.|TRBV6-5
TGTGCCAGCATCCCGACCGGGGGCGGGGGCTACACCTTC
CASIPTGGGGYTF
>15|TRBJ1-4|.|.|TRBV27
TGTGCCAGCAGTCCAGACCGGACAGAGTATGAAAAACTGTTTTTT
CASSPDRTEYEKLFF
>16|TRBJ1-5|TRBD1|.|TRBV19
TGTGCCAGTAGTGCACAGGGGGCGAGGACGGGCCAGCCCCAGCATTTT
CASSAQGARTGQPQHF
>15|TRBJ2-7|TRBD2|.|TRBV27
TGTGCCAGCAGTGCCGGGACTAGCGGGTGGTACGAGCAGTACTTC
CASSAGTSGWYEQYF
>12|TRBJ2-7|TRBD1|.|TRBV2
TGTGCCAGCAGAGATGACAGGGACGAGCAGTACTTC
CASRDDRDEQYF
>16|TRBJ1-6|.|once|TRBV30
TGTGCCTGCCCAGTGGAGGGAAGCAATTATAATTCACCCCTCCACTTT
CACPVEGSNYNSPLHF
>14|TRBJ2-3|.|once|TRBV5-4
TGTGCCAGCAGCCACGGGCCGGACACAGATACGCAGTATTTT
CASSHGPDTDTQYF
>15|TRBJ1-2|.|.|TRBV28
TGTGCCAGCAGCCCCGCGGGAACCTCTAACTATGGCTACACCTTC
CASSPAGTSNYGYTF
>15|TRBJ1-4|.|once|TRBV27
TGTGCCAGCAGCCGTTACGGAGGCACGAACGAAAAACTGTTTTTT
CASSRYGGTNEKLFF
>13|TRBJ1-5|.|.|TRBV30
TGTGCCTGGAGCCCACGGGAACAACAGCCCCAGCATTTT
CAWSPREQQPQHF
>16|TRBJ1-4|.|.|TRBV28
TGTGCCAGCAGTTTAACCGGATATGCAACTAATGAAAAACTGTTTTTT
CASSLTGYATNEKLFF
>15|TRBJ2-6|.|.|TRBV7-9
TGTGCCAGCAGTCCCACAGCGGCTGGGGCCAACGTCCTGACTTTC
CASSPTAAGANVLTF
>13|TRBJ1-3|TRBD1|.|TRBV7-9
TGTGCCATACCACAGGGGCTTGGAAACACCATATATTTT
CAIPQGLGNTIYF
>13|TRBJ1-1|.|once|TRBV7-6
TGTGCCAGCAGCGTCGGGGGGGCCACTGAAGCTTTCTTT
CASSVGGATEAFF
>15|TRBJ2-6|TRBD2|.|TRBV28
TGTGCCAGCAGCCGGGGGGGTACTGGGGCCAACGTCCTGACTTTC
CASSRGGTGANVLTF
>13|TRBJ2-1|.|.|TRBV19
TGTGCCAGTAGTACCCTGGACTGGAATGAGCAGTTCTTC
CASSTLDWNEQFF
>16|TRBJ2-1|TRBD2|.|TRBV4-1
TGTGCCAGCAGCCATACCGGGACTAGCGGGACAAATGAGCAGTTCTTC
CASSHTGTSGTNEQFF
>14|TRBJ1-2|.|.|TRBV11-2
TGTGCCAGCAGCTTCGGGGGAAGGGCGTATGGCTACACCTTC
CASSFGGRAYGYTF
>15|TRBJ2-5|TRBD2|.|TRBV11-2
TGTGCCAGCAGACCGACTAGCGGGAGCCAAGAGACCCAGTACTTC
CASRPTSGSQETQYF
>13|TRBJ1-1|.|.|TRBV6-4
TGTGCCAGCAGCTCGACGGTTAACACTGAAGCTTTCTTT
CASSSTVNTEAFF
>17|TRBJ2-2|TRBD1|.|TRBV7-3
TGTGCCAGCAGCTTAGCCCCCGGGACAGGGCCAACCGGGGAGCTGTTTTTT
CASSLAPGTGPTGELFF
>19|TRBJ1-5|TRBD1|.|TRBV18
TGTGCCAGCTCCCTAAGCGCGGCAGGGGGCTTTGGCGTCAATCAGCCCCAGCATTTT
CASSLSAAGGFGVNQPQHF
>14|TRBJ2-5|.|.|TRBV5-8
TGTGCCAGCAGCTCCGAGACTCGTACAGAGACCCAGTACTTC
CASSSETRTETQYF
>13|TRBJ1-1|TRBD1|.|TRBV28
TGTGCCAGCAGCAGTGCGACAGGGGGAGAAGCTTTCTTT
CASSSATGGEAFF
>13|TRBJ1-1|.|few|TRBV29-1
TGCAGCGTTGCGGGGCGAATGAACACTGAAGCTTTCTTT
CSVAGRMNTEAFF
>13|TRBJ2-5|.|.|TRBV18
TGTGCCAGCTCACCAGGCCAGCAAGAGACCCAGTACTTC
CASSPGQQETQYF
>16|TRBJ2-1|.|.|TRBV28
TGTGCCAGCAGCCGCAGTCCCTCAGGCCGCTACAATGAGCAGTTCTTC
CASSRSPSGRYNEQFF
>16|TRBJ2-2|TRBD2|.|TRBV7-6
TGTGCCAGCAGCTTAGGTTCTAGCGGGAACACCGGGGAGCTGTTTTTT
CASSLGSSGNTGELFF
>15|TRBJ2-1|TRBD2|.|TRBV27
TGTGCCAGCAGTCAAATAGCGGGAGAAGGTCGTGAGCAGTTCTTC
CASSQIAGEGREQFF
>11|TRBJ2-5|.|.|TRBV7-9
TGTGCCAGCAGCTTAGCGTCGACCCAGTACTTC
CASSLASTQYF
>15|TRBJ2-7|TRBD2|.|TRBV28
TGTGCCAGCAGTTTACCGGGACTAGGCCCTCCCGAGCAGTACTTC
CASSLPGLGPPEQYF
>16|TRBJ1-5|.|.|TRBV4-1
TGCGCCAGCAGCCAAGATGGGGGGCAGCTCAATCAGCCCCAGCATTTT
CASSQDGGQLNQPQHF
>15|TRBJ1-1|.|.|TRBV7-9
TGTGCCAGCAGCTATATGTCGGCAGGGGACACTGAAGCTTTCTTT
CASSYMSAGDTEAFF
>14|TRBJ1-2|.|.|TRBV6-6
TGTGCCAGCAGTTACGGGGGATCTAACTATGGCTACACCTTC
CASSYGGSNYGYTF
>14|TRBJ2-7|TRBD2|.|TRBV27
TGTGCCAGCAGTTTTTTCGGGACTAACTACGAGCAGTACTTC
CASSFFGTNYEQYF
>11|TRBJ2-2|.|.|TRBV2
TGTGCCAGCAGGGGTGAGGGGGAGCTGTTTTTT
CASRGEGELFF
>15|TRBJ2-1|.|once|TRBV5-4
TGTGCCAGCAGCTTGTCCGGGCGCTCCTACAATGAGCAGTTCTTC
CASSLSGRSYNEQFF
>13|TRBJ1-5|TRBD1|few|TRBV2
TGTGCCAGCGGGACAGGGGGCTTTCAGCCCCAGCATTTT
CASGTGGFQPQHF
>17|TRBJ2-2|TRBD2|.|TRBV28
TGTGCCAGCAGTTTTTACGGGAGGTTGGACGGAGCCGGGGAGCTGTTTTTT
CASSFYGRLDGAGELFF
>16|TRBJ2-6|.|.|TRBV28
TGTGCCAGCAGTTCCGGGGCAGTCTCTGGGGCCAACGTCCTGACTTTC
CASSSGAVSGANVLTF
>18|TRBJ2-1|TRBD2|.|TRBV28
TGTGCCAGCAGGCGTCAGGGAAAGACTAGCGGTTCCTACAATGAGCAGTTCTTC
CASRRQGKTSGSYNEQFF
>15|TRBJ2-7|TRBD2|.|TRBV6-5
TGTGCCAGCAGCCGACTAGCGGGAGCCCCCTACGAGCAGTACTTC
CASSRLAGAPYEQYF
>14|TRBJ2-7|TRBD2|.|TRBV6-5
TGTGCCAGCAGTTACCAGCGGGAGTTTGGCGAGCAGTACTTC
CASSYQREFGEQYF
>13|TRBJ1-1|.|.|TRBV27
TGTGCCAGCAGAGGACAAGAGAACACTGAAGCTTTCTTT
CASRGQENTEAFF
>14|TRBJ2-2|.|.|TRBV9
TGTGCCAGCAGTAGACGGCAGAGCACCGGGGAGCTGTTTTTT
CASSRRQSTGELFF
>16|TRBJ2-7|TRBD2|once|TRBV18
TGTGCCAGCTCACCCAGGGTCCTAGCGGGAAACTACGAGCAGTACTTC
CASSPRVLAGNYEQYF